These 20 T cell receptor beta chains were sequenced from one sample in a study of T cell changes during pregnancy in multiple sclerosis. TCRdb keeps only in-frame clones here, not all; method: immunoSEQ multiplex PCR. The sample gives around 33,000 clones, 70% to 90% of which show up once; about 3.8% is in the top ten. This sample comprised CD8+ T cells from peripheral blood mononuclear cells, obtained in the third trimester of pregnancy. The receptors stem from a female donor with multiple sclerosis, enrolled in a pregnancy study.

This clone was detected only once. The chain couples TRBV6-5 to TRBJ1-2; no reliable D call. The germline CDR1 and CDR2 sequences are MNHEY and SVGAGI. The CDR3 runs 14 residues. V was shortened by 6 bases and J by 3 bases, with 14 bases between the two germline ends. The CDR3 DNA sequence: TGTGCCAGCAGCCAAGCCCCAAGAGACTATGGCTACACCTTC. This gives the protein CASSQAPRDYGYTF.

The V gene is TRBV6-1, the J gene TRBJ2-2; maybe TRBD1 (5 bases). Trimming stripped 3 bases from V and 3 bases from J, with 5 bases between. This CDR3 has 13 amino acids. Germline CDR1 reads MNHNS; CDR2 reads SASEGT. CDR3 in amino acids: CASSDRDTGELFF. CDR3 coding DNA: TGTGCCAGCAGTGACAGGGACACCGGGGAGCTGTTTTTT.

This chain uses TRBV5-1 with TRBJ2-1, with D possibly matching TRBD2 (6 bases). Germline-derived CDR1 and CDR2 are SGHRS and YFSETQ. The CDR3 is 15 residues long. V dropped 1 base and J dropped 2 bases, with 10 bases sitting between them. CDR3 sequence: CASSLWGEAYNEQFF. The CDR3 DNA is TGCGCCAGCAGCTTGTGGGGGGAAGCCTACAATGAGCAGTTCTTC.

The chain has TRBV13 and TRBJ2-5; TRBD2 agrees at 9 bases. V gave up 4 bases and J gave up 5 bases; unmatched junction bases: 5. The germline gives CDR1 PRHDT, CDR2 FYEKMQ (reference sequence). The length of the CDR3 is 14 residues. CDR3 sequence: CASSSGTSKETQYF. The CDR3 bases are TGTGCCAGCAGCTCCGGGACTAGCAAGGAGACCCAGTACTTC. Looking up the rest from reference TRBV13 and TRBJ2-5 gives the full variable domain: AAGVIQSPRHLIKEKRETATLKCYPIPRHDTVYWYQQGPGQDPQFLISFYEKMQSDKGSIPDRFSAQQFSDYHSELNMSSLELGDSALYFCASSSGTSKETQYFGPGTRLLVL.

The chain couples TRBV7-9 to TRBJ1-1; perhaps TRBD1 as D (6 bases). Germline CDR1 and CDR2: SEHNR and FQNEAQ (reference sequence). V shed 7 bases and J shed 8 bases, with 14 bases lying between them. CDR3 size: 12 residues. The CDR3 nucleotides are TGTGCCAGCATCTCAGGGGTGGGGGAAGCTTTCTTT. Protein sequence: CASISGVGEAFF.

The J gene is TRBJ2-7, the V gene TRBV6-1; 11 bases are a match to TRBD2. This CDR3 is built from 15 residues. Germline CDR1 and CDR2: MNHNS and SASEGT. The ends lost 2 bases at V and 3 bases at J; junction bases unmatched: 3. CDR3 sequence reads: CASSESTSGGYEQYF. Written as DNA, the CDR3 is TGTGCCAGCAGTGAATCTACTAGCGGGGGCTACGAGCAGTACTTC.

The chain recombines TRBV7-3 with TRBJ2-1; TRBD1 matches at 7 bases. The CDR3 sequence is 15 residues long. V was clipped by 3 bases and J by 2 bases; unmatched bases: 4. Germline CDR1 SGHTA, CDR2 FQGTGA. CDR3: CASSLNRGPYNEQFF. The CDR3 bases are TGTGCCAGCAGCTTGAACAGGGGACCCTACAATGAGCAGTTCTTC.

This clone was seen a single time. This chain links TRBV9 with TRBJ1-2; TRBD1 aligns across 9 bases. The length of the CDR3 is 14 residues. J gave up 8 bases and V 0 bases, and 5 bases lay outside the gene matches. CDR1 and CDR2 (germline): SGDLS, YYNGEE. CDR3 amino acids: CASSVAQGTGGYTF. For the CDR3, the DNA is TGTGCCAGCAGCGTAGCTCAAGGGACAGGGGGCTACACCTTC.

DNA for the CDR3: TGTGCCAGCACCGGGACAGTTGAAGCTTTCTTT. Protein sequence: CASTGTVEAFF. This rearrangement joins TRBV6-9 to TRBJ1-1; 7 bases agree with TRBD1. The CDR3 length is 11 residues. Trimming took 7 bases from V and 7 from J; bases not matched to a gene: 3. Per germline, CDR1 MNHGY and CDR2 SVAAGI.

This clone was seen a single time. In nucleotides, the CDR3 is TGCGCCAGCAGCCCCGCGGGCGGGGCCTACAATGAGCAGTTCTTC. The encoded protein is CASSPAGGAYNEQFF. The genes are TRBV4-3 and TRBJ2-1, with a tentative D call TRBD2 (6 bases). This CDR3 spans 15 amino acids. CDR1 and CDR2 (germline): LGHNA, YSLEER. Trimming took 4 bases from V and 2 from J, leaving 12 bases between them.

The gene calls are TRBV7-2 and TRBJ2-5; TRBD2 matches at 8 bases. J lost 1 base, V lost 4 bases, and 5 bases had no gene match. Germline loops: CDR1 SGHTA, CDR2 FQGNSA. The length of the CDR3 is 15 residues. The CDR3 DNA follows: TGTGCCAGCAGCTCCTCGGGACTAGTCCAAGAGACCCAGTACTTC. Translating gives CASSSSGLVQETQYF.

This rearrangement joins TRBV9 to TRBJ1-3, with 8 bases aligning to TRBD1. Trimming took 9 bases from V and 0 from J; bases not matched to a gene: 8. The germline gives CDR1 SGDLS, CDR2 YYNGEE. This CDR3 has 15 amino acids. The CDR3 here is CATSGGASSGNTIYF. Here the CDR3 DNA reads TGTGCCACCTCAGGGGGCGCGAGCTCTGGAAACACCATATATTTT.

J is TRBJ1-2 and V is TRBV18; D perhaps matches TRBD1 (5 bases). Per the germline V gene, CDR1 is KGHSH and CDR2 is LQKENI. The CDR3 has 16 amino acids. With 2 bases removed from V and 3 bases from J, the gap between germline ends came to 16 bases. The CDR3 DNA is TGTGCCAGCTCACCATTAGGGGCAGAACTTTACTATGGCTACACCTTC. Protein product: CASSPLGAELYYGYTF.

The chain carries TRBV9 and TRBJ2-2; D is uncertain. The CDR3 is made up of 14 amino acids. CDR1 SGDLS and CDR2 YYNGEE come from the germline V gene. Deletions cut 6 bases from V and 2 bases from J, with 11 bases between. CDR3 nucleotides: TGTGCCAGCAATCCTGCAGATAACACCGGGGAGCTGTTTTTT. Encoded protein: CASNPADNTGELFF.

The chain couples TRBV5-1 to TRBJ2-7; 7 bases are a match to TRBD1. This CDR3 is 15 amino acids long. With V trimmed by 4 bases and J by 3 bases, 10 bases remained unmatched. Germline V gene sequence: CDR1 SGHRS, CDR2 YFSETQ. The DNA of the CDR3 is TGCGCCAGCAGCGTAGGGGGCGGCCCCCACTACGAGCAGTACTTC. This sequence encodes CASSVGGGPHYEQYF.

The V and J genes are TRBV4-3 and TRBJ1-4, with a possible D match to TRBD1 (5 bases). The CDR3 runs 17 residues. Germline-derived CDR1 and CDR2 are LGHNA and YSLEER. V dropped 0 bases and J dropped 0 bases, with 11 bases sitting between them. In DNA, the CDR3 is TGCGCCAGCAGCCAAGAACAGGCCCCAGCAACTAATGAAAAACTGTTTTTT. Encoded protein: CASSQEQAPATNEKLFF.

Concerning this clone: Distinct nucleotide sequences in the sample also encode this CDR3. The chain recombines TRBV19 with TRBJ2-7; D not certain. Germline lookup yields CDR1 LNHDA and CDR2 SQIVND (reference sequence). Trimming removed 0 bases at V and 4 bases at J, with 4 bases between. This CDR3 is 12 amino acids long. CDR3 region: CASSIDSYEQYF. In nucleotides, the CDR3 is TGTGCCAGTAGTATAGACAGTTACGAGCAGTACTTC.

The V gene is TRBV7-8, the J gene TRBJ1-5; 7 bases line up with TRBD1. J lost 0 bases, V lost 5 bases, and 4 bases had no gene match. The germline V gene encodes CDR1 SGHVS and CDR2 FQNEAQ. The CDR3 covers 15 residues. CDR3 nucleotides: TGTGCCAGCAGCGCCGACAGGGTTAGCAATCAGCCCCAGCATTTT. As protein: CASSADRVSNQPQHF.

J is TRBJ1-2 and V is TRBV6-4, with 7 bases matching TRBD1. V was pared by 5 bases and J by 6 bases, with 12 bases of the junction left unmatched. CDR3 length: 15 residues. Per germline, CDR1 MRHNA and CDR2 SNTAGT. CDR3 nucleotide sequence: TGTGCCAGCAGTATCGGGACAGACTCGGGAGATGGCTACACCTTC. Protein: CASSIGTDSGDGYTF.

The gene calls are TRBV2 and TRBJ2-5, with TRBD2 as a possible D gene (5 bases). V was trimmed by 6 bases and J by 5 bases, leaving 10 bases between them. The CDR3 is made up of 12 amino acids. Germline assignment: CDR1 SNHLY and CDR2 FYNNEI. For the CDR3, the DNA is TGTGCCAGCAGAGCGGATGGGGAGACCCAGTACTTC. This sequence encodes CASRADGETQYF.